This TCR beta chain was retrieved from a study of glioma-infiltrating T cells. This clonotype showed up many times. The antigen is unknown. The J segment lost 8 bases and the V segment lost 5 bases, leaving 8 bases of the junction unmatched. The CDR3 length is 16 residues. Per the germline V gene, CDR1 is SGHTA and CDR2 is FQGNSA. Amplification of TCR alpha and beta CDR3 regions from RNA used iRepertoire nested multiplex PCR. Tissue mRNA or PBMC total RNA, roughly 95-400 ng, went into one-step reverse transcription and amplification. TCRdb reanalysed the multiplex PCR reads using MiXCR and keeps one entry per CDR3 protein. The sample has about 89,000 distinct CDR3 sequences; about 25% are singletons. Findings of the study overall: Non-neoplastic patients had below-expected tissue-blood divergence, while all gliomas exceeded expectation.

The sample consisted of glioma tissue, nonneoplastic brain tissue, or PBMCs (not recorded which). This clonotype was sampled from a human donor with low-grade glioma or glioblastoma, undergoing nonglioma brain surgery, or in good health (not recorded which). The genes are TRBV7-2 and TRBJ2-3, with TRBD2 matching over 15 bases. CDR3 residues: CASSGTGLAGGVTQYF. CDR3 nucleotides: TGTGCCAGCAGCGGAACGGGACTAGCGGGAGGAGTTACGCAGTATTTT.